This note documents a single T cell receptor beta chain sequence. This record comes from a study of blood T cell repertoires in COVID-19. The overall study: The United States, Italy and Spain provided the acute and convalescent COVID-19 samples.

Patients at the Seattle site were enrolled during active infection and followed longitudinally. Study processing details: Reference gene primer amplification gave estimated nucleated cell counts. The data were produced by immunoSEQ multiplex PCR, yet TCRdb's version contains in-frame clones alone and is incomplete. From that table come the V and J calls and clone size; the DNA was used to work out D and trimming. The sample holds some 290,000 clones; around 90% are singletons and the top ten take under 1.1%. The sample comprised peripheral blood. This clonotype was obtained from a woman in her thirties or forties with COVID-19, enrolled during active disease.

This chain's CDR3 is CASSSTGAETQYF. In DNA, the CDR3 is TGTGCCAGCAGTTCCACAGGGGCGGAGACCCAGTACTTC. The rearrangement uses TRBV6-5 and TRBJ2-5, with 7 bases lining up with TRBD1. Unmatched junction bases numbered 4, after V lost 4 bases and J lost 5 bases. The CDR3 has 13 residues. CDR1 and CDR2 from the germline V gene are MNHEY and SVGAGI.